Each of the 28 T cell receptor beta chains below was sequenced from the same sample in a study of cytomegalovirus exposure and HLA in healthy donors. The PCR had 60 Vbeta and 13 Jbeta primers. Clones were read by immunoSEQ multiplex PCR, and TCRdb kept only the in-frame ones, dropping some. The sample consists of under 100,000 clones, 60% to 80% of them appearing once. The sequenced material came from PBMCs. The receptors originated from a man in his fifties in good health and CMV-seronegative.

The rearrangement joins TRBV6-5 to TRBJ2-3, with D perhaps matching TRBD1 (8 bases). V dropped 4 bases and J dropped 4 bases, with 18 bases sitting between them. CDR3 size: 16 residues. Germline CDR1 MNHEY, CDR2 SVGAGI. The CDR3 DNA sequence: TGTGCCAGCAGTTCCACAGGGGGGAGGGCGGCAGATACGCAGTATTTT. This encodes CASSSTGGRAADTQYF.

The chain is built from TRBV5-6 and TRBJ2-4, with D possibly TRBD2 on 6 matching bases. This CDR3 contains 15 residues. V lost 4 bases and J lost 9, with 20 bases in between. Germline V gene sequence: CDR1 SGHDT, CDR2 YYEEEE. The CDR3 reads CASSPGRGWGGIQYF. The CDR3 coding sequence is TGTGCCAGCAGCCCCGGCCGGGGGTGGGGTGGCATTCAGTACTTC.

For the CDR3, the DNA is TGTGCCACCACGGGGGGCCCCGGGACAGGGGAAGGCTACACCTTC. It encodes CATTGGPGTGEGYTF. V is TRBV15 and J is TRBJ1-2, with TRBD1 matching over 10 bases. Unmatched junction bases numbered 13, after V lost 7 bases and J lost 8 bases. The CDR3 consists of 15 residues. Germline CDR1 is LNHNV and CDR2 is YYDKDF (reference sequence).

The J gene is TRBJ1-4, the V gene TRBV6-7; D unclear. TRBV6-7 is marked as an open reading frame, function uncertain. The length of the CDR3 is 11 residues. V was trimmed by 5 bases and J by 9 bases, leaving 7 bases between them. CDR3 residues: CASSKTKKLFF. In nucleotides, the CDR3 is TGTGCCAGCAGTAAGACTAAAAAACTGTTTTTT.

This clone was picked up one time. The same CDR3 is also encoded by other DNA sequences in this sample. The chain is built from TRBV5-1 and TRBJ2-1; TRBD2 matches at 9 bases. The V gene end was trimmed by 1 base and the J gene end by 4 bases; junction bases not matched to a gene: 3. The germline CDR1 and CDR2 sequences are SGHRS and YFSETQ. The CDR3 covers 15 residues. CDR3 DNA: TGCGCCAGCAGCTTGCTAGCGGGGAGTTACAATGAGCAGTTCTTC. It encodes CASSLLAGSYNEQFF.

CDR3 sequence reads: CASSFLQGYEQYF. CDR3 nucleotide sequence: TGTGCCAGCAGTTTCTTACAGGGGTACGAGCAGTACTTC. V and J are TRBV27 and TRBJ2-7; 7 bases match TRBD1. CDR1 is MNHEY and CDR2 is SMNVEV in the germline V gene (reference sequence). The CDR3 spans 13 residues. Losses at the gene ends were 3 bases for V and 4 bases for J; bases not matched to a gene: 3.

The gene calls are TRBV7-8 and TRBJ1-4; D might be TRBD1 (5 bases). V was trimmed by 5 bases and J by 4 bases, leaving 14 bases between them. Looked up from germline, CDR1 is SGHVS and CDR2 is FQNEAQ. The CDR3 runs to 15 residues. CDR3 amino acids: CASSLGPGINEKLFF. In DNA form, the CDR3 reads TGTGCCAGCAGCCTGGGGCCAGGGATTAATGAAAAACTGTTTTTT.

The chain carries TRBV6-5 and TRBJ2-7; weak D call: TRBD2 (5 bases). The germline V and J ends were trimmed by 5 bases and 7 bases, with 15 bases remaining between them. Germline V CDR1 and CDR2: MNHEY, SVGAGI. The CDR3 is 13 amino acids. The CDR3 DNA sequence: TGTGCCAGCAGTGTCGGGCGTACTAGAGAGCAGTACTTC. Amino acids: CASSVGRTREQYF.

The V and J genes are TRBV30 and TRBJ2-1; TRBD1 matches at 12 bases. The V gene end was trimmed by 6 bases and the J gene end by 9 bases; junction bases not matched to a gene: 9. Germline V CDR1 and CDR2: GTSNPN, SVGIG (reference sequence). CDR3 length: 14 amino acids. CDR3 sequence (DNA): TGTGCCTGCGGGGGGGACAGGGGGCGAGGTGAGCAGTTCTTC. It yields the protein CACGGDRGRGEQFF.

A few counts support this clone. At one of its ends the junction is not consistent with the germline gene, which may arise from a read error. The rearrangement uses TRBV7-7 and TRBJ2-5, with 9 bases lining up with TRBD2. Germline V gene data show CDR1 as SSHAT and CDR2 as FNYEAQ (reference sequence). The CDR3 is 14 amino acids. CDR3 coding DNA: TGTGCTAGCAGCTTAGGCGGGGGGGCAGAGACCCAGTACTTC. Its translation: CASSLGGGAETQYF.

This chain joins TRBV6-5 and TRBJ1-6; D might be TRBD1 (5 bases). Germline CDR1 MNHEY, CDR2 SVGAGI. V lost 5 bases and J lost 10, with 15 bases in between. The length of the CDR3 is 14 residues. For the CDR3, the DNA is TGTGCCAGCAGTAGGGTTGGGGGGGTGTCACCCCTCCACTTT. Translation: CASSRVGGVSPLHF.

The chain links TRBV28 to TRBJ2-7, with 7 bases that match TRBD1. In germline, CDR1 is MDHEN, CDR2 SYDVKM. The V and J ends lost 4 bases and 3 bases, in that order; junction bases with no gene match: 6. The CDR3 is 14 amino acids. DNA of the CDR3: TGTGCCAGCAGTTCCGGGACAGACAGCTACGAGCAGTACTTC. Its protein is CASSSGTDSYEQYF.

This chain joins TRBV18 and TRBJ1-6; TRBD1 matches at 7 bases. V was clipped by 2 bases and J by 0 bases; unmatched bases: 4. This CDR3 region has 17 residues. Germline lookup yields CDR1 KGHSH and CDR2 LQKENI. The CDR3 loop is CASSPGGQSSYNSPLHF. DNA of the CDR3: TGTGCCAGCTCACCAGGGGGACAGAGCTCCTATAATTCACCCCTCCACTTT. The variable domain in full, completed from reference TRBV18 and TRBJ1-6, reads NAGVMQNPRHLVRRRGQEARLRCSPMKGHSHVYWYRQLPEEGLKFMVYLQKENIIDESGMPKERFSAEFPKEGPSILRIQQVVRGDSAAYFCASSPGGQSSYNSPLHFGNGTRLTVT.

This chain links TRBV29-1 with TRBJ1-1; the D is unclear. The CDR3 totals 11 residues. Deletions cut 6 bases from V and 8 bases from J, with 13 bases between. Per the germline V gene, CDR1 is SQVTM and CDR2 is ANQGSEA. The CDR3 bases are TGCAGCGTCGCTGAGGGCTCGGAAGCTTTCTTT. This codes for CSVAEGSEAFF.

The chain employs TRBV4-1 and TRBJ1-5; D is ambiguous. CDR1 is MGHRA, CDR2 YSYEKL, per germline. This CDR3 region has 15 residues. V shed 2 bases and J shed 4 bases, with 12 bases lying between them. The CDR3 spells CASSQTPTGNQPQHF. The CDR3 coding sequence is TGCGCCAGCAGCCAAACTCCGACGGGGAATCAGCCCCAGCATTTT.

The chain recombines TRBV28 with TRBJ1-5; 8 nucleotides line up with TRBD1. CDR1 and CDR2 from the germline V gene are MDHEN and SYDVKM. J lost 3 bases, V lost 4 bases, and 8 bases had no gene match. The CDR3 has 16 residues. CDR3: CASSSTDRGNNQPQHF. CDR3 coding DNA: TGTGCCAGCAGTTCGACCGACAGGGGTAACAATCAGCCCCAGCATTTT.

The J gene is TRBJ1-2, the V gene TRBV2; D is uncertain. Germline lookup yields CDR1 SNHLY and CDR2 FYNNEI. The CDR3 has 16 residues. The V end was cut by 7 bases, the J end by 3 bases, with 21 bases between. The chain's CDR3 is CASTPAVSGSYYGYTF. Written as DNA, the CDR3 is TGTGCCAGCACTCCCGCAGTTAGCGGCAGCTACTATGGCTACACCTTC.

The chain carries TRBV27 and TRBJ2-1; the match to TRBD2 covers 8 bases. The V gene's germline CDR1 is MNHEY and CDR2 SMNVEV (reference sequence). V lost 1 base, J lost 7 bases, and 6 bases stayed unmatched. The CDR3 loop spans 15 amino acids. CDR3 sequence: CASSLFGGAVNEQFF. The DNA for the CDR3 is TGTGCCAGCAGTTTATTCGGGGGGGCGGTTAATGAGCAGTTCTTC.

This chain uses TRBV10-3 with TRBJ1-1, with 7 bases matching TRBD1. In germline, CDR1 is ENHRY, CDR2 SYGVKD. With 10 bases clipped from V and 1 base from J, the junction kept 6 bases outside the gene matches. The CDR3 runs to 13 residues. CDR3 sequence (DNA): TGTGCCACCGCCGGACAGGAGAACACTGAAGCTTTCTTT. This codes for CATAGQENTEAFF.

This CDR3 is CASSLPGGNSPLHF. The CDR3, as DNA: TGTGCCAGCAGCTTGCCGGGAGGGAATTCACCCCTCCACTTT. This chain uses TRBV7-2 with TRBJ1-6; no firm D call. Per germline, CDR1 SGHTA and CDR2 FQGNSA. This CDR3 region has 14 residues. Trimming cost V 3 bases and J 7 bases, with 10 bases left between them. Looking up the rest from reference TRBV7-2 and TRBJ1-6 gives the full variable domain: GAGVSQSPSNKVTEKGKDVELRCDPISGHTALYWYRQSLGQGLEFLIYFQGNSAPDKSGLPSDRFSAERTGGSVSTLTIQRTQQEDSAVYLCASSLPGGNSPLHFGNGTRLTVT.

The table lists this clone with a few counts. This chain joins TRBV7-9 and TRBJ1-6; D is uncertain. V lost 5 bases to trimming and J lost 10 bases, with 9 bases between them. Germline V gene sequence: CDR1 SEHNR, CDR2 FQNEAQ (reference sequence). The CDR3 covers 12 residues. CDR3 DNA sequence: TGTGCCAGCAGCAACGGAGAGTCACCCCTCCACTTT. It codes for CASSNGESPLHF.

This sequence joins TRBV28 and TRBJ2-5, with a weak D call TRBD2 (5 bases). Per germline, CDR1 MDHEN and CDR2 SYDVKM. The CDR3 runs to 16 residues. V gave up 2 bases and J gave up 4 bases, with 17 bases separating them. CDR3 sequence reads: CASSLPERAYGETQYF. The CDR3 DNA follows: TGTGCCAGCAGTTTACCGGAGAGGGCGTACGGAGAGACCCAGTACTTC. The complete variable domain, with remaining parts taken from reference TRBV28 and TRBJ2-5, reads DVKVTQSSRYLVKRTGEKVFLECVQDMDHENMFWYRQDPGLGLRLIYFSYDVKMKEKGDIPEGYSVSREKKERFSLILESASTNQTSMYLCASSLPERAYGETQYFGPGTRLLVL.

V and J are TRBV5-1 and TRBJ2-5, with D possibly TRBD1 on 5 matching bases. The CDR3 is 16 residues long. Germline CDR1 and CDR2: SGHRS and YFSETQ. With 2 bases removed from V and 1 base from J, the gap between germline ends came to 15 bases. The CDR3 loop reads CASSFTQGLVQETQYF. Here the CDR3 DNA reads TGCGCCAGCAGCTTTACGCAGGGCCTAGTCCAAGAGACCCAGTACTTC.

This clone was observed a handful of times. The rearrangement joins TRBV5-3 to TRBJ1-5, with a tentative D call TRBD1 (6 bases). TRBV5-3 belongs to the ORF category, with a function that is uncertain. The CDR3 consists of 13 residues. The V end lost 9 bases, the J end lost 6 bases, and 16 bases lay between the germline ends. The CDR3 coding sequence is TGTGCCAAAGGGGCGGGGGCTGGTCAGCCCCAGCATTTT. Translated, it gives CAKGAGAGQPQHF.

The genes are TRBV27 and TRBJ2-5; the D is unclear. The J call may be wrong; the DNA end is better matched by TRBJ2-7. Per germline, CDR1 MNHEY and CDR2 SMNVEV (reference sequence). The CDR3 contains 14 residues. Here the CDR3 DNA reads TGTGCCAGCAGTTCCCCCACGGTGTCCTACGAGCAGTACTTC. This sequence encodes CASSSPTVSYEQYF.

The chain couples TRBV7-6 to TRBJ2-5; 9 bases are shared with TRBD2. The J call may not be correct, given that the DNA end is closer to TRBJ2-7. The germline V gene encodes CDR1 SGHVS and CDR2 FNYEAQ. The CDR3 totals 15 residues. As DNA, the CDR3 is TGTGCCAGCAGCCCGGGACTAGCCTCTTCCTACGAGCAGTACTTC. This sequence encodes CASSPGLASSYEQYF.

J is TRBJ1-1 and V is TRBV2, with a possible D match to TRBD1 (6 bases). With 2 bases removed from V and 4 bases from J, the gap between germline ends came to 8 bases. The CDR3 covers 13 residues. Per the germline V gene, CDR1 is SNHLY and CDR2 is FYNNEI. CDR3 coding DNA: TGTGCCAGCAGTGAACAGGGGACCACTGAAGCTTTCTTT. Protein: CASSEQGTTEAFF.

The chain combines TRBV7-9 with TRBJ1-1; no clear D gene. This CDR3 has 12 amino acids. Germline CDR1 and CDR2: SEHNR and FQNEAQ (reference sequence). The V end was cut by 3 bases, the J end by 3 bases, with 5 bases between. The CDR3 here is CASSLEDTEAFF. As DNA, the CDR3 is TGTGCCAGCAGCTTGGAGGACACTGAAGCTTTCTTT.